These 17 T cell receptor beta chains were all obtained from the same sample, sequenced in a study of post-analysis software for immune sequencing data. cDNA libraries for TCR beta contained unique molecular identifiers. One entry per CDR3 protein results from TCRdb running MiXCR on the PCR reads. The repertoire holds over 150,000 distinct CDR3 sequences, with around 36% as singletons. Material: blood, obtained after autologous hematopoietic stem cell transplantation. These receptors were obtained from a girl between 5 and 17 years old with multiple sclerosis.

The chain couples TRBV6-5 to TRBJ2-5; 13 bases map to TRBD2. J lost 3 bases, V lost 4 bases, and 8 bases had no gene match. The CDR3 runs 17 residues. Germline V lookup: CDR1 MNHEY, CDR2 SVGAGI. CDR3 nucleotide sequence: TGTGCCAGCAGTTTAACCGGGACTAGCGGGACAAAAGAGACCCAGTACTTC. Residues: CASSLTGTSGTKETQYF.

This clonotype was counted a few times. The V gene is TRBV12-3 or TRBV12-4, the J gene TRBJ1-2, with a tentative D call TRBD1 (6 bases). The CDR3 totals 16 residues. Trimming took off 2 bases at V and 7 bases at J, with 20 bases between the two ends. In nucleotides, the CDR3 is TGTGCCAGCAGTTTAATCCCCCGTGATAAGGGGGTTGGCTACACCTTC. It encodes CASSLIPRDKGVGYTF.

This chain links TRBV3-1 with TRBJ2-1, with D hard to call. Germline-derived CDR1 and CDR2 are LGHDT and YNNKEL (reference sequence). This CDR3 spans 13 amino acids. Trimming stripped 3 bases from V and 9 bases from J, with 12 bases between. CDR3 nucleotide sequence: TGTGCCAGCAGCCATGATGTTCGCGGTGAGCAGTTCTTC. Translated, it gives CASSHDVRGEQFF.

The chain couples TRBV5-1 to TRBJ2-2, with D hard to call. The V and J ends lost 0 bases and 0 bases respectively, with 6 bases between them. Germline values: CDR1 SGHRS, CDR2 YFSETQ. The CDR3 is made up of 15 amino acids. CDR3 DNA: TGCGCCAGCAGCTTGGATGGACCGAACACCGGGGAGCTGTTTTTT. Translation: CASSLDGPNTGELFF.

The rearrangement joins TRBV15 to TRBJ1-1, with 8 nucleotides matching TRBD1. The CDR3 contains 15 residues. Germline CDR1 LNHNV, CDR2 YYDKDF (reference sequence). The V gene end was trimmed by 5 bases and the J gene end by 0 bases; junction bases not matched to a gene: 5. CDR3 coding DNA: TGTGCCACCAGCGGCGACAGGGGTTTGAACACTGAAGCTTTCTTT. Translating it yields CATSGDRGLNTEAFF.

The chain has TRBV20-1 and TRBJ1-2; D not resolved. There are 14 residues in the CDR3. V was cut by 3 bases and J by 7 bases, with 18 bases left in between. The germline V gene encodes CDR1 DFQATT and CDR2 SNEGSKA (reference sequence). In DNA form, the CDR3 reads TGCAGTGCTAGCGCTCGAGAGTCGGTTGTTGGCTACACCTTC. Protein: CSASARESVVGYTF.

V gene TRBV6-2 or TRBV6-3 combines with J gene TRBJ2-7; D is unresolved. CDR3 size: 14 residues. V lost 5 bases and J 3 bases, leaving 14 bases between the germline ends. Germline V gene lookup returns CDR1 MNHEY and CDR2 SVGEGT. The CDR3 loop reads CASSVTPVGYEQYF. The CDR3 coding sequence is TGTGCCAGCAGTGTGACTCCAGTCGGCTACGAGCAGTACTTC.

There are a few counts of this clonotype. The chain carries TRBV12-3 or TRBV12-4 and TRBJ1-2; D is ambiguous. The CDR3 loop spans 12 amino acids. The ends were cut back, 7 bases at V and 5 bases at J, with 11 bases in the middle. CDR3 protein: CASTQRGYGYTF. Here the CDR3 DNA reads TGTGCCAGCACCCAACGAGGGTATGGCTACACCTTC.

This clonotype appeared many times. V and J are TRBV29-1 and TRBJ2-1; D might be TRBD2 (5 bases). The CDR3 has 14 amino acids. Germline CDR1 and CDR2: SQVTM and ANQGSEA. V was shortened by 5 bases and J by 6 bases, with 17 bases between the two germline ends. This chain's CDR3 is CSVPRERISNEQFF. The CDR3 coding sequence is TGCAGCGTTCCCCGGGAACGTATTAGCAATGAGCAGTTCTTC.

This clonotype came up a few times. A junction boundary mismatches the germline segment, possibly from a read error. The V call is TRBV6-2 or TRBV6-3, the J call TRBJ1-5; 8 nucleotides match TRBD1. Germline V gene sequence: CDR1 MNHEY, CDR2 SVGEGT. The CDR3 runs to 14 residues. The CDR3 loop is CASSSRGPNQPQHF. CDR3 coding DNA: TGTGCCAGCAGTTCCAGGGGGCCTAATCAGCCTCAGCATTTT.

This clonotype was recorded many times. The J gene is TRBJ2-3, the V gene TRBV20-1; D gene unclear. The germline V gene encodes CDR1 DFQATT and CDR2 SNEGSKA (reference sequence). The CDR3 totals 13 residues. Trimming took off 3 bases at V and 0 bases at J, with 7 bases between the two ends. The CDR3 bases are TGCAGTGCTAGCCTCCCGAGCACAGATACGCAGTATTTT. It translates to CSASLPSTDTQYF.

V usage is TRBV5-6 and J usage is TRBJ2-5, with TRBD2 matching 13 bases. Trimming took 6 bases from V and 4 from J; bases not matched to a gene: 9. The CDR3 totals 16 residues. Germline CDR1 reads SGHDT; CDR2 reads YYEEEE. CDR3 coding DNA: TGTGCCAGCACTACGGGACTAGCGGGGAGGGGAGAGACCCAGTACTTC. Translating gives CASTTGLAGRGETQYF.

This clonotype has a handful of counts. A much larger clone is a single base away; this may be a read error. The chain carries TRBV7-3 and TRBJ1-5, with unresolved D. The germline V and J ends were trimmed by 2 bases and 3 bases, with 5 bases remaining between them. The CDR3 extends over 13 amino acids. Germline-derived CDR1 and CDR2 are SGHTA and FQGTGA. DNA for the CDR3: TGTGCCAGCAGCTTAGGAGCCAATCAGCCCCAGCATTTT. This gives the protein CASSLGANQPQHF.

This clonotype was seen only a few times. The rearrangement uses TRBV6-2 or TRBV6-3 and TRBJ2-7; perhaps TRBD1 as D (5 bases). In germline, CDR1 is MNHEY, CDR2 SVGEGT. The CDR3 totals 15 residues. The ends were cut back, 0 bases at V and 2 bases at J, with 11 bases in the middle. CDR3 region: CASSYSGLHTYEQYF. The CDR3 coding sequence is TGTGCCAGCAGTTACTCGGGGCTTCATACCTACGAGCAGTACTTC.

This clonotype was observed many times. The chain couples TRBV7-2 to TRBJ1-2; unclear D gene. From germline, CDR1 is SGHTA and CDR2 FQGNSA. The CDR3 sequence is 15 residues long. V lost 0 bases and J lost 4, with 12 bases in between. The CDR3 coding sequence is TGTGCCAGCAGCTTAGCTGGCCAACAACTCTATGGCTACACCTTC. This gives the protein CASSLAGQQLYGYTF.

The rearrangement links TRBV4-3 to TRBJ1-1; unclear D gene. CDR3 length: 15 residues. Germline CDR1 reads LGHNA; CDR2 reads YSLEER. V gave up 1 base and J gave up 5 bases, with 14 bases separating them. The CDR3 DNA follows: TGCGCCAGCAGCCAAGGGAACGCAAAAGCTACTGAAGCTTTCTTT. This encodes CASSQGNAKATEAFF.

The rearrangement uses TRBV5-4 and TRBJ2-7; 8 bases fit TRBD1. This CDR3 comprises 15 residues. Germline V gene data show CDR1 as SGHNT and CDR2 as YYREEE (reference sequence). Trimming removed 3 bases from V and 6 bases from J; junction bases left unmatched: 11. For the CDR3, the DNA is TGTGCCAGCAGCTCGGACAGGGAGCCAACTGTCGAGCAGTACTTC. This gives the protein CASSSDREPTVEQYF.